This T cell receptor beta chain is drawn from a study of T cells in Graves' hyperthyroidism and ophthalmopathy. The source material, RNA transcripts, was used to amplify TCR beta CDR3 regions. An initial round of RT-PCR targeting the TCR CDR3 relied on the HTBI primer set. MiXCR, run by TCRdb on the multiplex PCR reads, gives a single entry per CDR3 protein. The table includes about 210,000 distinct CDR3 sequences, 17% detected once. The CDR3 sequence is 14 residues long. The V gene's germline CDR1 is SGHKS and CDR2 YYEKEE (reference sequence). Trimming took 0 bases from V and 10 from J; bases not matched to a gene: 4. Over 18 months, lack of ophthalmopathy progression marked Graves' hyperthyroidism as stable. Hyperthyroidism in the patients, aged 18 to 65, was newly diagnosed and under 2 months in duration. At least ten counts were recorded for this clonotype.

Sequenced material: blood. The clonotype was recovered from a man between 45 and 60 years old with Graves' hyperthyroidism. The chain joins TRBV5-5 to TRBJ1-6, with TRBD1 identical over 7 bases. CDR3: CASSLESGGSPLHF. The CDR3 bases are TGTGCCAGCAGCTTGGAGTCAGGGGGATCACCCCTCCACTTT.